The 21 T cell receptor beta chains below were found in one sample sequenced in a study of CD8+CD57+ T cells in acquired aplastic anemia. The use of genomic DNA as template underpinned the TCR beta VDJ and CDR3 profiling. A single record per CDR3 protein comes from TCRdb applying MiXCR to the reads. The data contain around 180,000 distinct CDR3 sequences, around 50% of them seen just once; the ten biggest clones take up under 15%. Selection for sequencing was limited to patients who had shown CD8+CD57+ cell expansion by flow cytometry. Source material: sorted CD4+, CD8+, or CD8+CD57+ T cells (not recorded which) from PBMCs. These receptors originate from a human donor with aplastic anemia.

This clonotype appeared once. CDR3 amino acids: CSAAGTGLNSPLHF. The CDR3, as DNA: TGCAGCGCCGCGGGGACAGGTCTTAATTCACCCCTCCACTTT. The chain links TRBV29-1 to TRBJ1-6; 8 bases are a match to TRBD1. V was clipped by 7 bases and J by 6 bases; unmatched bases: 8. There are 14 residues in the CDR3. Germline lookup yields CDR1 SQVTM and CDR2 ANQGSEA.

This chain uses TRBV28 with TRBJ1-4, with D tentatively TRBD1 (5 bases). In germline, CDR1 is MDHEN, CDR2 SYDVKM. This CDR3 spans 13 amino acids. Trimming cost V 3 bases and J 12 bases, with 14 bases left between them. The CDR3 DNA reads TGTGCCAGCAGTTTGTCTTCTCTAGGGGAACTGTTTTTT. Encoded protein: CASSLSSLGELFF.

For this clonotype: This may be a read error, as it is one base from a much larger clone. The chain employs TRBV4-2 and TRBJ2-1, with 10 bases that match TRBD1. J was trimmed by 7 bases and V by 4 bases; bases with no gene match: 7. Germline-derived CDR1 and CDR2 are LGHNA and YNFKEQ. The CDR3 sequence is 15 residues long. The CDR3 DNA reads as TGTGCCAGCAGCCCTCGACAGGGGGCAGCGAATGAGCAGTTCTTC. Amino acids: CASSPRQGAANEQFF.

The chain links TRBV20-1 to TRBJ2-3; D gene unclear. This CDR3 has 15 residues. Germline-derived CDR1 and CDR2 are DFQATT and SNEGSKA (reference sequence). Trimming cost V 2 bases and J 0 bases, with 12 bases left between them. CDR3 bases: TGCAGTGCTAGAACGTGGCCGGCAAGCACAGATACGCAGTATTTT. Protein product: CSARTWPASTDTQYF.

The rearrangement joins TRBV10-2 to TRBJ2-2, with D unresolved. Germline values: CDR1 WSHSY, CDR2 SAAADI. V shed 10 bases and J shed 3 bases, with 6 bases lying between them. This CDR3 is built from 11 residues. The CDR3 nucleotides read TGCGCCACTACTGACACCGGGGAGCTGTTTTTT. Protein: CATTDTGELFF.

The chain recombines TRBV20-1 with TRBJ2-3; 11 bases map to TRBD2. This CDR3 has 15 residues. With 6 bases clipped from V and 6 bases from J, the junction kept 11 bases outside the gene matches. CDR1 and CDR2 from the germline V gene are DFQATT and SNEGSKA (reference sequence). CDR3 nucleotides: TGCAGTGCCAGTCTAGCGGGGGGCCCGGCGGATACGCAGTATTTT. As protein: CSASLAGGPADTQYF.

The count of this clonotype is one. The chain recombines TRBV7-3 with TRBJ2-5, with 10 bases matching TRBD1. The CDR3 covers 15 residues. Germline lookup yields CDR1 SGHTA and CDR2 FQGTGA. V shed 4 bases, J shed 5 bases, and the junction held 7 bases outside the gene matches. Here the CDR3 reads CASSSPTGGAETQYF. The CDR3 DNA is TGTGCCAGCAGCTCCCCGACAGGGGGCGCGGAGACCCAGTACTTC.

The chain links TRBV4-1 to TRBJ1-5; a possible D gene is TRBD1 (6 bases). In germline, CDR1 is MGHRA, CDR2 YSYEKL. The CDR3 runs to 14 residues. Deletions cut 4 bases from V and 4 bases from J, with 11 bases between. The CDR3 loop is CASSRGGENQPQHF. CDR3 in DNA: TGCGCCAGCAGCCGAGGGGGAGAGAATCAGCCCCAGCATTTT.

The CDR3 DNA reads as TGTGCCAGTAACACGGACAAACCCTACGAGCAGTACTTC. Protein: CASNTDKPYEQYF. This chain joins TRBV19 and TRBJ2-7, with D possibly matching TRBD1 (5 bases). Between the trimmed V and J ends, which lost 7 bases and 2 bases, there was a span of 12 bases. The V gene's germline CDR1 is LNHDA and CDR2 SQIVND (reference sequence). This CDR3 region has 13 residues.

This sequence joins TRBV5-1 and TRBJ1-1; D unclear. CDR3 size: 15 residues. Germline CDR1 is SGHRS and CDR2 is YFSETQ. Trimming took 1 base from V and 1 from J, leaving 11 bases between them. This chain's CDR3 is CASSLSPGSNTEAFF. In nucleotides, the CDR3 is TGCGCCAGCAGCTTGTCGCCGGGATCGAACACTGAAGCTTTCTTT.

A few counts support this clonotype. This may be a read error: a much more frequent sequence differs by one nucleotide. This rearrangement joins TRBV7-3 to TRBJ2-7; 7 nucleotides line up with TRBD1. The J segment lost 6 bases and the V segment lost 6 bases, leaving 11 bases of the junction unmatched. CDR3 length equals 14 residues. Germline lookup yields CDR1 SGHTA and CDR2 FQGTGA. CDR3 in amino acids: CASSFGGQVPEQYF. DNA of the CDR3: TGTGCCAGCAGTTTTGGTGGACAGGTCCCCGAGCAGTACTTC.

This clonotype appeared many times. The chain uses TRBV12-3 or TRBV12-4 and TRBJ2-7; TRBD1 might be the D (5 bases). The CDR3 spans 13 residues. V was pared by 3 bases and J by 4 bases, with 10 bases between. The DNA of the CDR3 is TGTGCCAGCAGTTTTGACAGTAAATACGAGCAGTACTTC. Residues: CASSFDSKYEQYF.

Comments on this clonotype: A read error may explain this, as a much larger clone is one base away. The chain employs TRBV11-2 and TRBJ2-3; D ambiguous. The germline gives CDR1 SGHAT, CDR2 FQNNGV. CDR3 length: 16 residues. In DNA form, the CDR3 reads TGTGCCAGCAGCTTAGTAGGGCTAGGTTCCACAGATGCGCAGTATTTT. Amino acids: CASSLVGLGSTDAQYF.

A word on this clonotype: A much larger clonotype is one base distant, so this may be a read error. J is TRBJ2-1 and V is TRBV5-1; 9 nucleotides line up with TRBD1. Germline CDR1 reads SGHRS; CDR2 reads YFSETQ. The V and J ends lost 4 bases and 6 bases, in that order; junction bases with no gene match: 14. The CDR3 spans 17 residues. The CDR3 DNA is TGCGCCAGCAGCGCCAATGAATGGGACAGGGTTACCAATGAGCAGTTCTTC. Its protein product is CASSANEWDRVTNEQFF.

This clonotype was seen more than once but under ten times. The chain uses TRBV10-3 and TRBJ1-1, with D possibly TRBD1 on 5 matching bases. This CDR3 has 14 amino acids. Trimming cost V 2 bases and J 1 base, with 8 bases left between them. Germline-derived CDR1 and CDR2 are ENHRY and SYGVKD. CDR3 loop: CAISERGPNTEAFF. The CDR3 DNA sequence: TGTGCCATCAGTGAGCGGGGACCGAACACTGAAGCTTTCTTT.

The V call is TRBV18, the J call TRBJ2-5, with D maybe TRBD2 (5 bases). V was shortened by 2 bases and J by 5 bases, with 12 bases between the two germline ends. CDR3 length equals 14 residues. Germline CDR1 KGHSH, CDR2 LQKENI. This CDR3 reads CASSPIGPGETQYF. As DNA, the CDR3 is TGTGCCAGCTCACCAATAGGGCCGGGGGAGACCCAGTACTTC.

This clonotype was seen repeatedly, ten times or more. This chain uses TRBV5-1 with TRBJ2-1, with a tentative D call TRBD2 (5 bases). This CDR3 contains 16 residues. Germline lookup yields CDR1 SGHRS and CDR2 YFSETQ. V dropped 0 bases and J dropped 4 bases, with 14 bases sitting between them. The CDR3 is CASSLDSGSRYNEQFF. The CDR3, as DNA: TGCGCCAGCAGCTTGGATTCGGGATCAAGGTACAATGAGCAGTTCTTC.

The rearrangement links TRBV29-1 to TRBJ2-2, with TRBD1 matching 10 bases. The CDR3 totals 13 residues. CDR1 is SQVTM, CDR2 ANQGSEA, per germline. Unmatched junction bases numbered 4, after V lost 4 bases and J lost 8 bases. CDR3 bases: TGCAGCGTTGCAAGACAGGGGGCTGGGGAGCTGTTTTTT. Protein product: CSVARQGAGELFF.

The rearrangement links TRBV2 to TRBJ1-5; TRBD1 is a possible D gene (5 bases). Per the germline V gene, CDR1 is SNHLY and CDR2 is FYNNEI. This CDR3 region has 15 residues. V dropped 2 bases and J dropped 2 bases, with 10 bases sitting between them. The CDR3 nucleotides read TGTGCCAGCAGTGAACAGACAGTGGGCAATCAGCCCCAGCATTTT. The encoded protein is CASSEQTVGNQPQHF. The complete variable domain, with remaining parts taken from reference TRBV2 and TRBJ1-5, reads EPEVTQTPSHQVTQMGQEVILRCVPISNHLYFYWYRQILGQKVEFLVSFYNNEISEKSEIFDDQFSVERPDGSNFTLKIRSTKLEDSAMYFCASSEQTVGNQPQHFGDGTRLSIL.

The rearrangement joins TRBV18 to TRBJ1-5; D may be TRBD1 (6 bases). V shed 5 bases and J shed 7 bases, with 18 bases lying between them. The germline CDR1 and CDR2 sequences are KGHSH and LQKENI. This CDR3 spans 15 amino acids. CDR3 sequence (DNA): TGTGCCAGCTCATCTACCGGGGGGCAGATACAGCCCCAGCATTTT. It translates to CASSSTGGQIQPQHF.

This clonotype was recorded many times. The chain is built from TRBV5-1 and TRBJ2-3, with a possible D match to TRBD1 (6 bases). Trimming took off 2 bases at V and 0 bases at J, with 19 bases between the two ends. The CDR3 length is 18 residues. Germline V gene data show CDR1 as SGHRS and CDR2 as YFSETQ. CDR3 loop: CASSFAFGQSASTDTQYF. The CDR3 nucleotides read TGCGCCAGCAGCTTCGCCTTTGGACAGTCAGCTAGCACAGATACGCAGTATTTT.